This T cell receptor beta chain was observed in a study of high-grade serous ovarian cancer treatment subgroups. Looking at the study overall: On average, roughly 15,000 reads and roughly 7,000 unique TCR beta rearrangements were obtained per sample.

Sequenced by immunoSEQ multiplex PCR; TCRdb stores in-frame clones only, minus some. The sample gives approximately 1,600 clones, around 66% of which show up once; less than 15% is in the top ten. V was shortened by 7 bases and J by 7 bases, with 19 bases between the two germline ends. The CDR3 spans 14 residues. From germline, CDR1 is SNHLY and CDR2 FYNNEI. Study results and caveats: CDR1 and CDR2 were left unanalyzed; analyses focused on CDR3. Same-patient tumor repertoires overlapped at about 0.095 to 0.85; different patients barely overlapped.

This clone has just a few counts. As yet, its antigen is unknown. The tumor samples were collected prior to definitive surgery or chemotherapy. Sequences were obtained from tumor tissue. This clonotype originated in a human donor with high-grade serous ovarian cancer. This sequence joins TRBV2 and TRBJ1-2, with D perhaps matching TRBD1 (6 bases). In DNA form, the CDR3 reads TGTGCCAGCATCGACGGGCCAGGGGCGCTTGGCTACACCTTC. It is translated as CASIDGPGALGYTF.